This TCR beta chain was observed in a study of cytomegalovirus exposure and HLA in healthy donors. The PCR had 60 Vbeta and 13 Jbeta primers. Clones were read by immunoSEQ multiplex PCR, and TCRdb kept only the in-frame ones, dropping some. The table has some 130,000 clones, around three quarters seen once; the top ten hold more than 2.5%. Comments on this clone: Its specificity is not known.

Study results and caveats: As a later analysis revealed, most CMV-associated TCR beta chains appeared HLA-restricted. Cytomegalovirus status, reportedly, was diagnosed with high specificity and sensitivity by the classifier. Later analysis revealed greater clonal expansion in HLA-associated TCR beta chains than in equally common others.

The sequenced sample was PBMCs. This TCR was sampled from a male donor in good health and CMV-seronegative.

CDR3 region: CAWSVRGQANYGYTF. As DNA, the CDR3 is TGTGCCTGGAGTGTTCGCGGTCAAGCTAACTATGGCTACACCTTC. This chain connects TRBV30 to TRBJ1-2; D is unresolved. The germline V and J ends were trimmed by 0 bases and 0 bases, with 11 bases remaining between them. CDR3 length: 15 residues. Germline-derived CDR1 and CDR2 are GTSNPN and SVGIG (reference sequence).